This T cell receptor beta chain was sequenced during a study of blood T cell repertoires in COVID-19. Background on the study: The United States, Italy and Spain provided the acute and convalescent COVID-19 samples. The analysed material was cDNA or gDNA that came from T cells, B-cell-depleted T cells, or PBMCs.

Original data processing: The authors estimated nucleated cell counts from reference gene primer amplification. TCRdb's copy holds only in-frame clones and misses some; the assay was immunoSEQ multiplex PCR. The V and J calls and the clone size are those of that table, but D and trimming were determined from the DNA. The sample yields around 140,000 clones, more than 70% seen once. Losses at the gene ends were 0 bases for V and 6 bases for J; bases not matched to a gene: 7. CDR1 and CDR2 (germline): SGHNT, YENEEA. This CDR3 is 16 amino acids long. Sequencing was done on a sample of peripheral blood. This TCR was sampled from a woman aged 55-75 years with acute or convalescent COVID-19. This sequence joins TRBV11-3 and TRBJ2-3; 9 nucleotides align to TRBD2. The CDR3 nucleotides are TGTGCCAGCAGCTTAGACCTAGCGGGGCGGCCCGATACGCAGTATTTT. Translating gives CASSLDLAGRPDTQYF.